This T cell receptor beta chain was documented in a study of regulatory T cells in long-lasting Graves disease. This clonotype was detected many times. Arm-PCR of CDR3 regions and iRepertoire HTBI primers were used to build TCR beta libraries. One entry per CDR3 protein results from TCRdb running MiXCR on the multiplex PCR reads. In the table there are 300,000 to 400,000 distinct CDR3 sequences, 16% of which are singletons. Germline V CDR1 and CDR2: SGHTA, FQGNSA. This CDR3 region has 15 residues. Losses at the gene ends were 5 bases for V and 7 bases for J; bases not matched to a gene: 10. Specified time point: newly diagnosed GD, antithyroid drugs for less than 3 months. Scientists built the TCR library using RNA that was extracted from PBMCs. EDTA tubes held roughly 9 milliliters of peripheral blood from each patient. These same data were also listed under a study on T cells in Graves' hyperthyroidism and ophthalmopathy. That report notes: Separating ophthalmopathy from stable hyperthyroidism was achieved by a 13 V-J model.

This receptor was taken from a man aged 35 to 55 with Graves disease. The J gene is TRBJ2-1, the V gene TRBV7-2; 8 nucleotides agree with TRBD1. Specimen: peripheral blood mononuclear cells (PBMCs), collected at new diagnosis, from a patient treated with antithyroid drugs. The CDR3 is CASSPTTGAKNEQFF. The CDR3, as DNA: TGTGCCAGCAGCCCCACGACAGGGGCCAAGAATGAGCAGTTCTTC.